This TCR beta chain appears in the sequencing data of a study of blood T cell repertoires in COVID-19. As for the study in general: Sources were T cells, B-cell-depleted T cells, or PBMCs; the material itself was cDNA or gDNA.

Participant-reported clinical history was the basis for cohort assignment. Authors' methods: Estimation of nucleated cell counts was performed using reference gene primer amplification. Assay used: immunoSEQ multiplex PCR; TCRdb lists only in-frame clones, some missing. Clone size and the V and J calls come from that table; the DNA yielded D and trimming. Found here are approximately 150,000 clones, 81% of them singletons; the top ten hold 5.6%. CDR1 and CDR2 (germline): SGHAT, FQDESV (reference sequence). The junction had 10 bases not matched to a gene; V was cut back by 5 bases and J by 7 bases. The CDR3 has 15 residues.

The source material was PBMCs or T cells enriched from blood (not recorded which). This TCR was sampled from a woman in her thirties or forties with acute COVID-19. The rearrangement joins TRBV11-1 to TRBJ1-2; TRBD1 matches 10 bases. CDR3 protein: CASSRGDRGVLGYTF. The CDR3 nucleotides are TGTGCCAGCAGCCGCGGGGACAGGGGTGTTCTTGGCTACACCTTC.